Below, 15 T cell receptor beta chains from the same sample are listed, as sequenced in a study of blood T cell repertoires in COVID-19. Some clones are missing from TCRdb's copy, which holds only in-frame ones; the method was immunoSEQ multiplex PCR. The table includes approximately 200,000 clones, approximately 90% detected once. The sequencing sample was made of PBMCs or T cells enriched from blood (not recorded which). These receptors were taken from a woman under 30 in a cohort exposed to, infected with or recovered from COVID-19 (not recorded which).

CDR3 in amino acids: CASSIETGISNQPQHF. Here the CDR3 DNA reads TGTGCCAGTAGTATTGAGACAGGGATAAGCAATCAGCCCCAGCATTTT. The V and J genes are TRBV19 and TRBJ1-5; 7 bases agree with TRBD1. J gave up 1 base and V 3 bases, and 6 bases lay outside the gene matches. Germline V gene sequence: CDR1 LNHDA, CDR2 SQIVND (reference sequence). This CDR3 has 16 amino acids.

The chain is built from TRBV18 and TRBJ2-5, with a tentative D call TRBD2 (5 bases). Germline V gives CDR1 KGHSH, CDR2 LQKENI. The CDR3 covers 14 residues. Trimming removed 2 bases from V and 5 bases from J, with 12 bases in between. The CDR3: CASSPTAGRETQYF. The CDR3 DNA reads TGTGCCAGCTCACCAACGGCGGGTAGGGAGACCCAGTACTTC.

This clone was counted between two and nine times. The chain is built from TRBV29-1 and TRBJ2-7; 7 nucleotides align to TRBD1. CDR3 size: 12 residues. V dropped 8 bases and J dropped 6; count of bases not matched to a gene: 10. CDR1 and CDR2 from the germline V gene are SQVTM and ANQGSEA. In DNA form, the CDR3 reads TGCAGCATACAGAGGGGGCTTCGCGAGCAGTACTTC. It encodes CSIQRGLREQYF.

V is TRBV12-2 and J is TRBJ2-1; the table's D gene call, TRBD2, was not cross checked with the DNA. TRBV12-2 constitutes a pseudogene. The CDR3 totals 15 residues. The CDR3 spells CASRLGPPGDNEQFF. CDR3 nucleotides: TGTGCAAGTCGCTTAGGGCCACCGGGGGACAATGAGCAGTTCTTC.

J is TRBJ1-2 and V is TRBV12-3 or TRBV12-4, with TRBD1 identical over 7 bases. V was pared by 7 bases and J by 3 bases, with 5 bases of the junction left unmatched. This CDR3 region has 13 residues. CDR3 amino acids: CASNPGTDYGYTF. In nucleotides, the CDR3 is TGTGCCAGCAACCCGGGGACAGACTATGGCTACACCTTC.

This chain links TRBV19 with TRBJ2-2, with D possibly being TRBD1 (6 bases). Germline CDR1 is LNHDA and CDR2 is SQIVND (reference sequence). This CDR3 comprises 15 residues. V gave up 6 bases and J gave up 3 bases, with 14 bases separating them. The DNA for the CDR3 is TGTGCCAGTAGACTCCGGGACACTTACACCGGGGAGCTGTTTTTT. Its translation: CASRLRDTYTGELFF.

With respect to this clone: Other nucleotide sequences in the sample specify the same CDR3. This chain connects TRBV19 to TRBJ1-5; D is undetermined. This CDR3 contains 14 residues. V was trimmed by 2 bases and J by 0 bases, leaving 5 bases between them. Per germline, CDR1 LNHDA and CDR2 SQIVND (reference sequence). This chain's CDR3 is CASSIRDSNQPQHF. The CDR3 coding sequence is TGTGCCAGTAGTATACGGGATAGCAATCAGCCCCAGCATTTT.

The chain employs TRBV9 and TRBJ2-1, with 11 bases matching TRBD2. CDR1 SGDLS and CDR2 YYNGEE come from the germline V gene. Unmatched junction bases numbered 7, after V lost 1 base and J lost 7 bases. This CDR3 spans 16 amino acids. CDR3 residues: CASSVLAGGPTNEQFF. CDR3 DNA sequence: TGTGCCAGCAGCGTACTAGCGGGGGGCCCTACGAATGAGCAGTTCTTC.

The chain employs TRBV14 and TRBJ2-7; the match to TRBD2 covers 9 bases. V trimming: 0 bases; J trimming: 2 bases; junction bases outside the gene matches: 5. Germline CDR1 and CDR2: SGHDN and FVKESK. CDR3 length: 16 residues. CDR3 in DNA: TGTGCCAGCAGCCAAGACTCGACTAGCGGCGCCTACGAGCAGTACTTC. Protein sequence: CASSQDSTSGAYEQYF.

This sequence joins TRBV7-2 and TRBJ1-5, with no clear D. V was cut by 2 bases and J by 2 bases, with 7 bases left in between. From germline, CDR1 is SGHTA and CDR2 FQGNSA. The CDR3 consists of 14 residues. The CDR3 DNA reads TGTGCCAGCAGCTTATTTATCGGCAATCAGCCCCAGCATTTT. As protein: CASSLFIGNQPQHF.

The rearrangement links TRBV5-1 to TRBJ1-1; perhaps TRBD1 as D (5 bases). From germline, CDR1 is SGHRS and CDR2 YFSETQ. The CDR3 contains 16 residues. Deletions cut 1 base from V and 7 bases from J, with 20 bases between. The CDR3 region is CASSLIFKEGLSEAFF. For the CDR3, the DNA is TGCGCCAGCAGCTTGATCTTTAAGGAGGGGTTGAGTGAAGCTTTCTTT.

The chain joins TRBV6-5 to TRBJ2-1, with TRBD2 as a possible D gene (6 bases). This CDR3 contains 13 residues. The V end was cut by 6 bases, the J end by 3 bases, with 9 bases between. CDR1 is MNHEY and CDR2 is SVGAGI in the germline V gene. CDR3 sequence (DNA): TGTGCCAGCAGAAGGCGGGGCTACAATGAGCAGTTCTTC. Translating gives CASRRRGYNEQFF.

The chain combines TRBV7-9 with TRBJ1-4; 10 bases map to TRBD1. This CDR3 is 17 amino acids long. Germline CDR1 and CDR2: SEHNR and FQNEAQ (reference sequence). The V and J ends lost 5 bases and 6 bases, in that order; junction bases with no gene match: 12. The CDR3 DNA reads as TGTGCCAGCAGCGGATGGACAGGGGGGGCAGGAGATGAAAAACTGTTTTTT. Its translation: CASSGWTGGAGDEKLFF.

The chain is built from TRBV19 and TRBJ2-3; TRBD2 might be the D (5 bases). Trimming removed 1 base from V and 0 bases from J, with 8 bases in between. This CDR3 has 15 amino acids. In germline, CDR1 is LNHDA, CDR2 SQIVND (reference sequence). Here the CDR3 reads CASSIAGTSTDTQYF. As DNA, the CDR3 is TGTGCCAGTAGTATAGCGGGAACTAGCACAGATACGCAGTATTTT.

The rearrangement links TRBV6-1 to TRBJ2-1, with 7 nucleotides matching TRBD2. Germline V gene sequence: CDR1 MNHNS, CDR2 SASEGT. V lost 8 bases and J lost 0; bases outside the gene matches: 7. There are 15 residues in the CDR3. The DNA of the CDR3 is TGTGCCAGCTCCCAGCGGGGAAGCTCCTACAATGAGCAGTTCTTC. Translated: CASSQRGSSYNEQFF.